These T cell receptor beta chains were read from a single sample in a study of esophageal squamous cell carcinoma under preoperative chemotherapy. One entry per CDR3 protein results from TCRdb running MiXCR on the PCR reads. The table records about 30,000 distinct CDR3 sequences, roughly 50% of them present only once. This specimen was acquired from a patient given preoperative chemotherapy. These receptor sequences come from a human donor with esophageal squamous cell carcinoma. The donor label of this sample is uncertain. The CDR3 runs from the conserved cysteine through the conserved F or W. The D gene is left open where the match is weak. Some rows mark clone size as missing; the rest say once, few, many or name a class of expanded clone.

clone_size j_call v_call d_call cdr3_nt cdr3_aa
. TRBJ2-3 TRBV7-2 . TGTGCCAGCAGCCCACCGGGGGTGAGAGGCAAAAATACGCAGTATTTC CASSPPGVRGKNTQYF
few TRBJ1-4 TRBV7-9 TRBD1 TGTGCCAGCAGCACTCCAGGGGGCGCAGGTGAAAAACTGTTTTTT CASSTPGGAGEKLFF
large TRBJ2-1 TRBV7-9 TRBD2 TGTGCCAGCAGCTTAGGCGGGAGCCGGTACTACGAGCAGTTCTTC CASSLGGSRYYEQFF
few TRBJ2-5 TRBV7-9 . TGTGCCAGCAGCTTAGTACTAGGGGAGACCCAGTACTTC CASSLVLGETQYF
. TRBJ2-7 TRBV6-1 TRBD1 TGTGCCAGTAGTACGACAGGGAGAGTCTACGAGCAGTACTTC CASSTTGRVYEQYF
few TRBJ1-1 TRBV19 . TGTGCCAGTAGTATCTGGGGGAACACTGAAGCTTTCTTT CASSIWGNTEAFF
. TRBJ2-3 TRBV7-1 . TGTGCCAGGGGCCGCCAGGCTGCGAGCACCGGTGCGCTGTATTTT CARGRQAASTGALYF
few TRBJ2-7 TRBV27 . TGTGCGGTGGGCTCCCCCTACGAGCAGTACTTC CAVGSPYEQYF
. TRBJ2-2 TRBV20-1 . TGCAGTGCTAGTTCGGAAAGAGCGAACACCGGGGAGCTGTTTTTT CSASSERANTGELFF
few TRBJ2-7 TRBV5-4 TRBD1 TGTGCCAGCAGGCCTGGACAGGACTCCTACGAGCAGTACTTC CASRPGQDSYEQYF
. TRBJ2-1 TRBV24-1 TRBD2 TGTGCCACCAGTGATGCCGGGACTAGCGGGCTCAATGAGCAGTTCTTC CATSDAGTSGLNEQFF
. TRBJ2-3 TRBV7-8 . TGCGGCAGCAGGGGACCGGGAGGCCAAGACACGCAGTATTTT CGSRGPGGQDTQYF
many TRBJ2-2 TRBV12-3/TRBV12-4 TRBD2 TGTGCCAGCACCGGGAGCGGGAGTGGCGGGGAGCTGTTTTTT CASTGSGSGGELFF
. TRBJ1-2 TRBV6-1 . TGTGCCACCGGGGGGGAGAGAGGAGGCTACACCTTC CATGGERGGYTF
. TRBJ2-5 TRBV7-6 TRBD1 TGTGCCGGGGGGCCAGGGGGCCGTGGCCAAGAGACCCAGTACTTC CAGGPGGRGQETQYF
. TRBJ2-2 TRBV7-2 . TGTGCCAGCAGCCCGACTAGGGGGGACACCGGGGAGCTGTTTTTT CASSPTRGDTGELFF
. TRBJ2-5 TRBV7-2 TRBD1 TGTGCCAGCAGGGGACAGGGGGGGCGTGGGCAAGAGACGCAGTACTTC CASRGQGGRGQETQYF
. TRBJ2-5 TRBV6-2/TRBV6-3 . TGTGCCAGCAGTTACTCCCGGGTGAGCTCCTACAATGAGCAGTACTTC CASSYSRVSSYNEQYF
. TRBJ2-2 TRBV27 . TGTGCCAGCACCACACTAATCCTCGGGGAGCTGTTTTTT CASTTLILGELFF
. TRBJ2-3 TRBV7-2 . TGTGCCAGCAGCACAGGGGGGGGCACCGAGAAGCAGTATTTT CASSTGGGTEKQYF
. TRBJ2-2 TRBV7-6 . TGTGCCAGCAGCTTACCGGCTGTGAGCACAGATACGCAGTTTTTT CASSLPAVSTDTQFF
many TRBJ2-1 TRBV12-3/TRBV12-4 . TGTGCCAGCAGTTTAAATGGTCGCCTGGAGCAGTTCTTC CASSLNGRLEQFF
. TRBJ2-3 TRBV7-2 . TGTGCCAGCGGGCCACAGGGGGGGAGTGGGAAAGATACCCAGTATTTC CASGPQGGSGKDTQYF
. TRBJ2-3 TRBV6-1 . TGTGCCAGCAGGACAGCAGGGGCGGGGACCGGGAAGCAGTATTTT CASRTAGAGTGKQYF
. TRBJ2-1 TRBV12-3/TRBV12-4 . TGTGCCAGCAGTTTAGCCAAGGCGGAGAGGACGAATACGCAGTTCTTT CASSLAKAERTNTQFF
many TRBJ2-1 TRBV5-4 . TGTGCCAGCAGCGATACCACGTGGGCGCAGTTCTTC CASSDTTWAQFF
. TRBJ2-6 TRBV7-3 . TGTGCCAGCTCCCCGGTGGGGGTTGGAGGAAAGGCCCTGACTTTC CASSPVGVGGKALTF
few TRBJ2-4 TRBV28 . TGTGCCAGCAGTTTCGAGGGGATAGCCAAAAACATTCAGTACTTC CASSFEGIAKNIQYF
. TRBJ1-2 TRBV19 TRBD1 TGTGCCAGTAGTATAGATAGAGGGGGCGCCGGCTATGGCTACACCTTC CASSIDRGGAGYGYTF
. TRBJ2-3 TRBV6-7 . TGTGCCCCCCACACAGATACGCAGTATTTC CAPHTDTQYF
. TRBJ2-1 TRBV5-5 TRBD1 TGTGCCAGCAGCTTTCCGGGACAGGGGGGGACCCAGTTCTTC CASSFPGQGGTQFF
. TRBJ2-5 TRBV11-3 . TGTGCCAGCAGCCCCAGGGGGGCCGTCGGGGAGACCCAGTACTTC CASSPRGAVGETQYF
medium-sized TRBJ2-7 TRBV12-3/TRBV12-4 TRBD1 TGTGCCAGCCGCCCGGGGACAGAGGCCTACGAGCAGTACTTC CASRPGTEAYEQYF
many TRBJ2-1 TRBV6-5 . TGTGCCAGCAGTTACCGGGCAGGGATCTACGAGCAGTTCTTC CASSYRAGIYEQFF
. TRBJ2-4 TRBV12-5 . TGTGCCGGGACCTGCGCCCGTGCCCAAGACACCCAGTACTTC CAGTCARAQDTQYF
many TRBJ2-3 TRBV6-5 TRBD1 TGTGCCAGCAGTTACTCCCAGGGGGCAAGCACAGATACGCAGTATTTT CASSYSQGASTDTQYF
. TRBJ2-2 TRBV5-5 . TGTGCCAGCACCTTCCGGGAGTTTCCCGGGGAGCTGTTTTTT CASTFREFPGELFF
once TRBJ2-4 TRBV7-2 . TGTGCGGGGAGCCCACGCGGGGACCAAAACATTCAGTACTTC CAGSPRGDQNIQYF
few TRBJ2-1 TRBV6-5 . TGTGCCAGCAGTTACTCTCGGGAGTACAATGAGCAGTTCTTC CASSYSREYNEQFF
few TRBJ2-7 TRBV7-2 TRBD2 TGTGCCAGCAGCCCTAGCGGGGTAAGCTCCTACGAGCAGTACTTC CASSPSGVSSYEQYF
once TRBJ2-2 TRBV7-9 . TGTGCCAGCAGCCTACAGGCAGGGAGCACAGAGGAGCTGTTTTTT CASSLQAGSTEELFF
. TRBJ2-2 TRBV7-9 . TGTGCCAGCAGTCAAAGTGGCGGGGCTGTGAACACCGGGACGCAGTTTTTT CASSQSGGAVNTGTQFF
. TRBJ2-3 TRBV27 TRBD2 TGTGCCAGCAGCAGCTCCTCCGTAGCGGGGGGGCTATGCAAAGATACGCAGTATTTC CASSSSSVAGGLCKDTQYF
. TRBJ2-6 TRBV7-2 . TGTGCCAGCAGCTTTTGGGGGGCTTGGGCCAACGACCAGACCTTC CASSFWGAWANDQTF
. TRBJ2-3 TRBV7-2 TRBD2 TGTGCCAGCAGCCTTGCGGGGGGGCCGAAAGATACGCAGTATTTT CASSLAGGPKDTQYF
many TRBJ2-1 TRBV6-1 . TGTGCCAGCACCCCACCGGGCGCAGGGTTCCACGAGCAGTTCTTC CASTPPGAGFHEQFF
. TRBJ2-4 TRBV12-3/TRBV12-4 TRBD2 TGTGCCAGCAGTTCAAGCGGGAGGGCGAACACCCAGTACTTC CASSSSGRANTQYF
few TRBJ2-3 TRBV7-2 TRBD1 TGTGCCAGCAGTACAAAGGGGGCAGAAGATACGCAGTATTTT CASSTKGAEDTQYF
few TRBJ2-2 TRBV5-4 TRBD1 TGTGCCAGCAGCCAGGACAGGCGAGCCGGGGAGCTGTTTTTT CASSQDRRAGELFF
many TRBJ2-7 TRBV7-2 TRBD1 TGTGCCAGCAGCTTCGGTGGACAGGGGGCGCTGGAGCAGTACTTC CASSFGGQGALEQYF
. TRBJ2-7 TRBV18 TRBD2 TGTGCCAGCTCACCAGCGGGGGTCGAGCAGTACTTC CASSPAGVEQYF
. TRBJ2-5 TRBV7-2 . TGTGCCAGCAGCTTGCTCGGGGGCCGTGCCCAAGAGACCCAGTACTTC CASSLLGGRAQETQYF
few TRBJ2-1 TRBV18 . TGTGCCAGCTCAGAAGGACAGATGAATGAGCAGTTCTTC CASSEGQMNEQFF
. TRBJ2-7 TRBV7-2 TRBD1 TGTGCCAGCAGCTTAGGAATAGGGCAGGGGGCCAGGCAGTACTTC CASSLGIGQGARQYF
. TRBJ2-1 TRBV7-2 TRBD2 TGTGCCAGCAGCTCGGGAGGCCTCGCCAAAAACATTCAGTTCTTC CASSSGGLAKNIQFF
many TRBJ2-4 TRBV6-1 . TGTGCCAGCCGCAGGACAGCCATAGCCAAAAACATTCAGTACTTC CASRRTAIAKNIQYF
. TRBJ2-3 TRBV7-2 . TGTGCCGGGGGCTTAATCCCAGATACCCAGTATTTC CAGGLIPDTQYF
. TRBJ2-5 TRBV7-6 . TGTGCCAGCAGCTTGGATCCGCGCATCGGGGGCGGTGACCAAGAGACCCAGTACTTC CASSLDPRIGGGDQETQYF
. TRBJ2-1 TRBV19 . TGTGCCAGTAGCCCCCGAACCGTCAGCACCCAGTTCTTC CASSPRTVSTQFF